This T cell receptor beta chain was sequenced for a study of human T cells and chemical hapten exposure. Study in general: A roughly 2 cm by roughly 2 cm inner upper arm patch received 2% DPC for sensitization. Study findings and constraints: Positive correlation was observed between PT1 expanded TCR counts and patch test score. Each of the donors had alopecia, so their immune responses may not resemble those of healthy people.

This clonotype has more than one count but fewer than ten. The antigen remains unidentified. The V gene's germline CDR1 is SGHNT and CDR2 YYREEE (reference sequence). V was trimmed by 0 bases and J by 6 bases, leaving 12 bases between them. The CDR3 length is 15 residues. As to time point: patch test 1, 2 weeks after DPC sensitization. The sample's treatment: therapeutic diphenylcyclopropenone sensitization with weekly scalp DPC. MiXCR, run by TCRdb on the RACE reads, gives a single entry per CDR3 protein. The table lists approximately 73,000 distinct CDR3 sequences, 10% of them singletons. The chain carries TRBV5-4 and TRBJ2-2; D not resolved. Material: whole blood, obtained in connection with sensitization to the hapten diphenylcyclopropenone (DPC). The TCR sequence derives from a woman aged 45-59 years with alopecia areata. Some clones in this sample may be carry-over from other donors' samples. The CDR3 region is CASSLGPHRAGELFF. The CDR3 DNA is TGTGCCAGCAGCTTGGGACCCCATCGGGCCGGGGAGCTGTTTTTT.